These T cell receptor beta chains were read from a single sample in a study of control samples from healthy donors and cancer patients. The data were produced by immunoSEQ multiplex PCR, yet TCRdb's version contains in-frame clones alone and is incomplete. The table records approximately 94,000 clones, roughly nine tenths of them present only once. Sequencing input: blood. The source is a woman in her forties or fifties in good health. CDR3s include the opening cysteine and the closing phenylalanine or tryptophan. Fields, in order: D gene, clone size, J gene, V gene, CDR3 protein, CDR3 DNA. The D gene is left open where the match is weak. The size entry is marked missing in some rows and otherwise reads once, few, many or a size class.

d_call: TRBD1
clone_size: once
j_call: TRBJ2-2
v_call: TRBV19
cdr3_aa: CASSTPAFTRDRGLTGELFF
cdr3_nt: TGTGCCAGTAGTACCCCAGCCTTTACCCGGGACAGGGGGCTCACCGGGGAGCTGTTTTTT

d_call: .
clone_size: .
j_call: TRBJ2-5
v_call: TRBV7-2
cdr3_aa: CASSLARGSETQYF
cdr3_nt: TGTGCCAGCAGCTTAGCAAGGGGTTCAGAGACCCAGTACTTC

d_call: .
clone_size: .
j_call: TRBJ2-1
v_call: TRBV7-2
cdr3_aa: CASSTRAGFPYNEQFF
cdr3_nt: TGTGCCAGCAGCACTAGAGCGGGTTTCCCCTACAATGAGCAGTTCTTC

d_call: .
clone_size: .
j_call: TRBJ2-1
v_call: TRBV11-2
cdr3_aa: CASSLSGFRQFNEQFF
cdr3_nt: TGTGCCAGCAGCTTAAGTGGGTTTCGCCAATTTAATGAGCAGTTCTTC

d_call: TRBD1
clone_size: .
j_call: TRBJ1-5
v_call: TRBV10-1
cdr3_aa: CASSRQGKKKQSAQHF
cdr3_nt: TGCGCCAGCAGCAGACAGGGGAAGAAAAAGCAATCAGCCCAGCATTTT

d_call: TRBD2
clone_size: .
j_call: TRBJ2-1
v_call: TRBV4-1
cdr3_aa: CASSQGGLAGLGDEQFF
cdr3_nt: TGCGCCAGCAGCCAAGGGGGACTAGCGGGATTGGGGGATGAGCAGTTCTTC

d_call: .
clone_size: .
j_call: TRBJ2-3
v_call: TRBV18
cdr3_aa: CASSPPSPDTQYF
cdr3_nt: TGTGCCAGCTCACCCCCGAGCCCAGATACGCAGTATTTT

d_call: TRBD2
clone_size: .
j_call: TRBJ2-3
v_call: TRBV7-2
cdr3_aa: CASSLSGTSGGVDTQYF
cdr3_nt: TGTGCCAGCAGCTTATCCGGGACTAGCGGGGGCGTAGATACGCAGTATTTT

d_call: .
clone_size: .
j_call: TRBJ2-2
v_call: TRBV3-1/TRBV3-2
cdr3_aa: CASSHHRGTNTGELFF
cdr3_nt: TGTGCCAGCAGCCATCATCGGGGAACGAACACCGGGGAGCTGTTTTTT

d_call: .
clone_size: once
j_call: TRBJ2-1
v_call: TRBV18
cdr3_aa: CASSPGGGDSHNEQFF
cdr3_nt: TGTGCCAGCTCACCCGGAGGGGGAGACAGCCACAATGAGCAGTTCTTC

d_call: .
clone_size: .
j_call: TRBJ2-7
v_call: TRBV5-4
cdr3_aa: CASSPKQGRNYEQYF
cdr3_nt: TGTGCCAGCAGCCCTAAACAGGGGAGGAACTACGAGCAGTACTTC

d_call: .
clone_size: .
j_call: TRBJ2-3
v_call: TRBV7-6
cdr3_aa: CASSFQGVQSDTQYF
cdr3_nt: TGTGCCAGCAGCTTTCAGGGCGTACAGTCAGATACGCAGTATTTT

d_call: TRBD2
clone_size: .
j_call: TRBJ2-3
v_call: TRBV6-2/TRBV6-3
cdr3_aa: CASSFLAGITDTQYF
cdr3_nt: TGTGCCAGCAGTTTCCTAGCGGGAATAACAGATACGCAGTATTTT

d_call: TRBD2
clone_size: .
j_call: TRBJ2-7
v_call: TRBV6-2/TRBV6-3
cdr3_aa: CASSSRGLAGSYEQYF
cdr3_nt: TGTGCCAGCAGTTCCCGGGGGCTAGCGGGCTCCTACGAGCAGTACTTC

d_call: .
clone_size: .
j_call: TRBJ1-3
v_call: TRBV25-1
cdr3_aa: CASRPRGGHSGNTIYF
cdr3_nt: TGTGCCAGCAGACCGCGGGGAGGGCATTCTGGAAACACCATATATTTT

d_call: .
clone_size: .
j_call: TRBJ1-2
v_call: TRBV28
cdr3_aa: CASSPLGEENGYTF
cdr3_nt: TGTGCCAGCAGTCCCTTAGGGGAGGAAAATGGCTACACCTTC

d_call: .
clone_size: .
j_call: TRBJ1-1
v_call: TRBV28
cdr3_aa: CASRSGTEAFF
cdr3_nt: TGTGCCAGCCGGTCGGGGACTGAAGCTTTCTTT

d_call: .
clone_size: few
j_call: TRBJ1-1
v_call: TRBV7-9
cdr3_aa: CASSLGWRNTEAFF
cdr3_nt: TGTGCCAGCAGCTTAGGTTGGCGAAACACTGAAGCTTTCTTT

d_call: .
clone_size: .
j_call: TRBJ2-7
v_call: TRBV25-1
cdr3_aa: CASSVFSGTADEQYF
cdr3_nt: TGTGCCAGCAGTGTTTTCTCCGGGACGGCGGACGAGCAGTACTTC

d_call: TRBD1
clone_size: .
j_call: TRBJ2-1
v_call: TRBV7-9
cdr3_aa: CASRSGTGVPDEQFF
cdr3_nt: TGTGCCAGCAGATCCGGGACAGGGGTCCCCGATGAGCAGTTCTTC

d_call: .
clone_size: few
j_call: TRBJ1-1
v_call: TRBV12-3/TRBV12-4
cdr3_aa: CASSLNWAEAFF
cdr3_nt: TGTGCCAGCAGTTTAAACTGGGCTGAAGCTTTCTTT

d_call: .
clone_size: .
j_call: TRBJ1-4
v_call: TRBV5-4
cdr3_aa: CASSPMGGANEKLFF
cdr3_nt: TGTGCCAGCAGCCCCATGGGAGGGGCTAATGAAAAACTGTTTTTT

d_call: .
clone_size: .
j_call: TRBJ1-4
v_call: TRBV10-2
cdr3_aa: CASSGPGYGDEKLFF
cdr3_nt: TGCGCCAGCAGTGGCCCCGGGTATGGGGATGAAAAACTGTTTTTT

d_call: .
clone_size: .
j_call: TRBJ1-2
v_call: TRBV4-1
cdr3_aa: CASSQLGSYTF
cdr3_nt: TGCGCCAGCAGCCAACTTGGTAGCTACACCTTC

d_call: .
clone_size: .
j_call: TRBJ1-1
v_call: TRBV27
cdr3_aa: CASKTMGGALVAFF
cdr3_nt: TGTGCCAGCAAAACCATGGGAGGGGCCCTGGTAGCTTTCTTT

d_call: .
clone_size: .
j_call: TRBJ2-1
v_call: TRBV9
cdr3_aa: CASSAGSSKRNEQFF
cdr3_nt: TGTGCCAGCAGCGCTGGGAGTTCGAAAAGGAATGAGCAGTTCTTC

d_call: TRBD2
clone_size: few
j_call: TRBJ2-3
v_call: TRBV4-1
cdr3_aa: CASSRPPGGLADTQYF
cdr3_nt: TGCGCCAGCAGCCGCCCCCCGGGGGGGCTCGCAGATACGCAGTATTTT

d_call: .
clone_size: .
j_call: TRBJ2-1
v_call: TRBV7-2
cdr3_aa: CASSLGLIPTLSEQFF
cdr3_nt: TGTGCCAGCAGCCTAGGACTAATACCCACTTTGAGTGAGCAGTTCTTC

d_call: TRBD1
clone_size: .
j_call: TRBJ1-1
v_call: TRBV7-9
cdr3_aa: CAVGYRGTGGTEAFF
cdr3_nt: TGTGCCGTTGGCTATCGTGGGACAGGGGGCACTGAAGCTTTCTTT

d_call: .
clone_size: .
j_call: TRBJ2-1
v_call: TRBV11-1
cdr3_aa: CASSVRTGRANEQFF
cdr3_nt: TGTGCCAGCAGCGTGCGGACAGGGAGGGCGAATGAGCAGTTCTTC

d_call: .
clone_size: .
j_call: TRBJ2-3
v_call: TRBV16
cdr3_aa: CASSLGGVGTDTQYF
cdr3_nt: TGTGCCAGCAGCCTCGGGGGAGTAGGCACAGATACGCAGTATTTT

d_call: TRBD1
clone_size: .
j_call: TRBJ1-1
v_call: TRBV5-8
cdr3_aa: CAEQGLDTEAFF
cdr3_nt: TGTGCCGAACAGGGGCTAGACACTGAAGCTTTCTTT

d_call: .
clone_size: .
j_call: TRBJ2-3
v_call: TRBV28
cdr3_aa: CASSPWTGTDTQYF
cdr3_nt: TGTGCCAGCAGTCCTTGGACAGGCACAGATACGCAGTATTTT

d_call: TRBD1
clone_size: .
j_call: TRBJ1-2
v_call: TRBV19
cdr3_aa: CASSPLTGSNYGYTF
cdr3_nt: TGTGCCAGTAGTCCCCTGACAGGGAGCAACTATGGCTACACCTTC

d_call: .
clone_size: .
j_call: TRBJ1-1
v_call: TRBV19
cdr3_aa: CASSISGFLNTEAFF
cdr3_nt: TGTGCCAGTAGTATTTCAGGCTTCCTGAACACTGAAGCTTTCTTT

d_call: .
clone_size: .
j_call: TRBJ2-1
v_call: TRBV28
cdr3_aa: CASSSGQGNEQFF
cdr3_nt: TGTGCCAGCAGTTCAGGGCAAGGCAATGAGCAGTTCTTC

d_call: .
clone_size: .
j_call: TRBJ2-5
v_call: TRBV11-2
cdr3_aa: CASSFPLELYREQETQYF
cdr3_nt: TGTGCCAGCAGCTTTCCTCTAGAGTTGTACAGGGAACAAGAGACCCAGTACTTC

d_call: TRBD2
clone_size: .
j_call: TRBJ2-3
v_call: TRBV7-2
cdr3_aa: CASSLGLAGGGDTQYF
cdr3_nt: TGTGCCAGCAGCCTCGGACTAGCGGGGGGGGGAGATACGCAGTATTTT

d_call: TRBD1
clone_size: .
j_call: TRBJ2-1
v_call: TRBV3-1/TRBV3-2
cdr3_aa: CASSRDRDHNEQFF
cdr3_nt: TGTGCCAGCAGCCGGGACAGGGACCACAATGAGCAGTTCTTC

d_call: .
clone_size: few
j_call: TRBJ2-2
v_call: TRBV11-2
cdr3_aa: CASSSGSTGELFF
cdr3_nt: TGTGCCAGCAGCTCTGGGTCCACCGGGGAGCTGTTTTTT

d_call: .
clone_size: .
j_call: TRBJ1-2
v_call: TRBV21-1
cdr3_aa: CASSPGQGAITVYGYTF
cdr3_nt: TGTGCCAGCAGCCCTGGACAGGGGGCTATTACCGTCTATGGCTACACCTTC

d_call: TRBD1
clone_size: .
j_call: TRBJ2-3
v_call: TRBV6-2/TRBV6-3
cdr3_aa: CASSRGTGTDTQYF
cdr3_nt: TGTGCCAGCAGCCGCGGGACAGGGACAGATACGCAGTATTTT